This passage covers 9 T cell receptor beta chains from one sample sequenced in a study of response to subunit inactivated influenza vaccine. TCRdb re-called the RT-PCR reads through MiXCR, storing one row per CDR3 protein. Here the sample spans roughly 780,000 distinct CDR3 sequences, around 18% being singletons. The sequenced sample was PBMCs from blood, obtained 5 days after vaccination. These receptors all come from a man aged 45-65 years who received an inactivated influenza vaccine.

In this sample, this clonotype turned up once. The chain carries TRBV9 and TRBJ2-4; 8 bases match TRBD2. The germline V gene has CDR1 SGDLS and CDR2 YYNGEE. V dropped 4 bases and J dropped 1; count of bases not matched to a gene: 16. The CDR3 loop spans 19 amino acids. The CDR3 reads CASSPGYKREKGAKNIQYF. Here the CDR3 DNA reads TGTGCCAGCAGCCCCGGGTATAAGCGGGAGAAAGGGGCCAAAAACATTCAGTACTTC.

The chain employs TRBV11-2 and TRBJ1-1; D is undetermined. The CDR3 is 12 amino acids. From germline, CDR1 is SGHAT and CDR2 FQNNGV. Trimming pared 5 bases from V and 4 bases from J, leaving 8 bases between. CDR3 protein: CASSQGSTEAFF. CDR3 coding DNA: TGTGCCAGCAGCCAAGGTAGCACTGAAGCTTTCTTT. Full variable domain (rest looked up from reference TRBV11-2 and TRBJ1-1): EAGVAQSPRYKIIEKRQSVAFWCNPISGHATLYWYQQILGQGPKLLIQFQNNGVVDDSQLPKDRFSAERLKGVDSTLKIQPAKLEDSAVYLCASSQGSTEAFFGQGTRLTVV.

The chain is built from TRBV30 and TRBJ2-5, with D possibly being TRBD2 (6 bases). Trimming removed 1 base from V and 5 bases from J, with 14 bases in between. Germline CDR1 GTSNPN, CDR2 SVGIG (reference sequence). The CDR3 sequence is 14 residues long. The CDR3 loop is CAWSGGKVRETQYF. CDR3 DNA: TGTGCCTGGAGTGGCGGGAAGGTGCGGGAGACCCAGTACTTC.

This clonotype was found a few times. CDR3 nucleotide sequence: TGCAGTGCTAGAACTAGCGGAGCGAGCTCCTACAATGAGCAGTTCTTC. Protein sequence: CSARTSGASSYNEQFF. J is TRBJ2-1 and V is TRBV20-1, with 8 positions matching TRBD2. The CDR3 extends over 16 amino acids. The germline V gene has CDR1 DFQATT and CDR2 SNEGSKA (reference sequence). The trim removed 2 bases at V and 0 bases at J, leaving 6 bases unmatched.

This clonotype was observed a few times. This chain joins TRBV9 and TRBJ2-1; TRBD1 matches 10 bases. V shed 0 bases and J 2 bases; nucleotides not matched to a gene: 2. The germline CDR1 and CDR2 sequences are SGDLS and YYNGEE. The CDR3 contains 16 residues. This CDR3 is CASSVGGQGAYNEQFF. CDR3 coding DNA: TGTGCCAGCAGCGTAGGCGGACAGGGGGCCTACAATGAGCAGTTCTTC.

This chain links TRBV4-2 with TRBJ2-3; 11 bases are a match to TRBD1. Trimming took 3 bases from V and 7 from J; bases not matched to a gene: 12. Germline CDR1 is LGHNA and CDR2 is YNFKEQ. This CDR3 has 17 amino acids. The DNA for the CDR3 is TGTGCCAGCAGCCAGAACACCCGCGGGACAGGGGGACATACGCAGTATTTT. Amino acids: CASSQNTRGTGGHTQYF.

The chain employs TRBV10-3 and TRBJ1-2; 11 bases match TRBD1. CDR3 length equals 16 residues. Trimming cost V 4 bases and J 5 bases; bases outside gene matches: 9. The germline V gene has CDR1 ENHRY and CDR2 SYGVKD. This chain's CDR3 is CAISASPGQGVYGYTF. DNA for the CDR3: TGTGCCATCAGTGCCTCACCGGGACAGGGGGTTTATGGCTACACCTTC.

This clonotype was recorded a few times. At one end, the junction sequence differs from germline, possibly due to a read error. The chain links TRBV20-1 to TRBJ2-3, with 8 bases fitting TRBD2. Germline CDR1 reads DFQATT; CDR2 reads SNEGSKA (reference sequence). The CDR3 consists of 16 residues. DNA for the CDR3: TGCAGTGCTAGTTCGTGGAGCGGGGGACTCACATATACGCAGTATTTT. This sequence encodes CSASSWSGGLTYTQYF.

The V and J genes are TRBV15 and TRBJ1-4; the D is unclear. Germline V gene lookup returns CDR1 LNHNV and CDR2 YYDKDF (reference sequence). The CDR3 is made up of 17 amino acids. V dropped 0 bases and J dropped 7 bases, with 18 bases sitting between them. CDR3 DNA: TGTGCCACCAGCAGAGAGATTGGCGGGAGGATGGGTGAAAAACTGTTTTTT. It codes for CATSREIGGRMGEKLFF.